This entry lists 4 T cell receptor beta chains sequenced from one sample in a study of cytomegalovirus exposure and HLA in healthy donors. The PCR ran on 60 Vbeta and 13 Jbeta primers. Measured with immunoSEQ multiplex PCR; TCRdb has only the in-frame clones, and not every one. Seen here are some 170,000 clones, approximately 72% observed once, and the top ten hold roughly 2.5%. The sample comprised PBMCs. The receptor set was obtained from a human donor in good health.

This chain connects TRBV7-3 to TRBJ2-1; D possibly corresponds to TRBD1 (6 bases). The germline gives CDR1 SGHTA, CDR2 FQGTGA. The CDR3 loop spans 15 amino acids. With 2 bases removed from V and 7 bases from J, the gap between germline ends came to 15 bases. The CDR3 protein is CASSLVGAGGNEQFF. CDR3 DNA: TGTGCCAGCAGCTTAGTGGGGGCCGGCGGAAATGAGCAGTTCTTC.

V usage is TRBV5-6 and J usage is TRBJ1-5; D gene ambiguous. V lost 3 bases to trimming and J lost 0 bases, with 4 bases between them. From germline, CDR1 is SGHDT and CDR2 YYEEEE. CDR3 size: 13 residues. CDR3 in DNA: TGTGCCAGCAGCTACAGTAGCAATCAGCCCCAGCATTTT. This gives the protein CASSYSSNQPQHF.

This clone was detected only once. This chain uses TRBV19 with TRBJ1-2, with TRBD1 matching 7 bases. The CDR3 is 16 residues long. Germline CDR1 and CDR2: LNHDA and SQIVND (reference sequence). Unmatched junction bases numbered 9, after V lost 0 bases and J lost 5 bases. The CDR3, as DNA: TGTGCCAGTAGTATAGAGGGAGAGACAGGGAGTTATGGCTACACCTTC. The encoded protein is CASSIEGETGSYGYTF. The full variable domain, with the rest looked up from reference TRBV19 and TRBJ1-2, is DGGITQSPKYLFRKEGQNVTLSCEQNLNHDAMYWYRQDPGQGLRLIYYSQIVNDFQKGDIAEGYSVSREKKESFPLTVTSAQKNPTAFYLCASSIEGETGSYGYTFGSGTRLTVV.

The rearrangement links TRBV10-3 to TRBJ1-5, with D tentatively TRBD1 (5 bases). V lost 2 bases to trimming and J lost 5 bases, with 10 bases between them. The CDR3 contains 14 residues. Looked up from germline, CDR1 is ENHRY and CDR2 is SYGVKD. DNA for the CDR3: TGTGCCATCAGTGAGGGAGGGGCCGATCAGCCCCAGCATTTT. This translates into CAISEGGADQPQHF.